The 11 T cell receptor beta chains reported below all come from one sample, sequenced in a study of OX40 agonist ivuxolimab in advanced cancers. Profiled with immunoSEQ multiplex PCR; TCRdb holds only in-frame clones, not every one. The profile shows roughly 56,000 clones, around 88% of them singletons. The sample in question was CD4+ or CD8+ T cells sorted from blood, obtained in a trial of the OX40 agonist ivuxolimab. The receptor set was obtained from an adult with an advanced solid tumor such as melanoma, head and neck, liver or kidney cancer.

The chain carries TRBV14 and TRBJ2-3; 8 nucleotides line up with TRBD2. This CDR3 has 13 residues. Germline lookup yields CDR1 SGHDN and CDR2 FVKESK. With 8 bases clipped from V and 3 bases from J, the junction kept 4 bases outside the gene matches. CDR3 bases: TGTGCCAGCCGGACTAGCCCTACAGATACGCAGTATTTT. Protein: CASRTSPTDTQYF.

V is TRBV7-9 and J is TRBJ2-2; D perhaps matches TRBD1 (5 bases). The V gene's germline CDR1 is SEHNR and CDR2 FQNEAQ (reference sequence). This CDR3 is 14 amino acids long. V lost 4 bases and J 6 bases, leaving 12 bases between the germline ends. CDR3 loop: CASSSDSLPGELFF. In DNA form, the CDR3 reads TGTGCCAGCAGCTCTGACAGCTTACCCGGGGAGCTGTTTTTT. The full variable domain, rest sourced from reference TRBV7-9 and TRBJ2-2, is DTGVSQNPRHKITKRGQNVTFRCDPISEHNRLYWYRQTLGQGPEFLTYFQNEAQLEKSRLLSDRFSAERPKGSFSTLEIQRTEQGDSAMYLCASSSDSLPGELFFGEGSRLTVL.

The V call is TRBV29-1, the J call TRBJ2-2; 9 bases map to TRBD2. Germline CDR1 and CDR2: SQVTM and ANQGSEA. After removal of 6 bases from V and 4 bases from J, the junction contained 6 bases not matched to a gene. The CDR3 loop spans 14 amino acids. The CDR3 protein is CSVDLAGITGELFF. Written as DNA, the CDR3 is TGCAGCGTAGATCTAGCGGGAATCACCGGGGAGCTGTTTTTT.

The chain uses TRBV28 and TRBJ2-3; D unclear. The CDR3 totals 14 residues. The germline V gene encodes CDR1 MDHEN and CDR2 SYDVKM. With 5 bases removed from V and 3 bases from J, the gap between germline ends came to 12 bases. CDR3 bases: TGTGCCAGCAGTCCCCCAACTGGTACAGATACGCAGTATTTT. Protein: CASSPPTGTDTQYF.

The count of this clone is one. In DNA form, the CDR3 reads TGCGCCAGCAGCTTGGCCCCCGTAACGGGACAATACAATGAGCAGTTCTTC. Translation gives CASSLAPVTGQYNEQFF. The chain recombines TRBV5-1 with TRBJ2-1, with a possible D match to TRBD1 (6 bases). The ends were cut back, 0 bases at V and 4 bases at J, with 17 bases in the middle. CDR3 length: 17 amino acids. Germline loops: CDR1 SGHRS, CDR2 YFSETQ.

The rearrangement links TRBV30 to TRBJ1-1, with D tentatively TRBD1 (5 bases). The ends were cut back, 1 base at V and 11 bases at J, with 20 bases in the middle. The CDR3 consists of 14 residues. In germline, CDR1 is GTSNPN, CDR2 SVGIG (reference sequence). In DNA, the CDR3 is TGTGCCTGGAGTGCTGGGTTCGGGAGCGGGGGGGCTTTCTTT. This codes for CAWSAGFGSGGAFF.

This chain joins TRBV6-4 and TRBJ2-3; no firm D call. Germline V CDR1 and CDR2: MRHNA, SNTAGT. Trimming stripped 0 bases from V and 1 base from J, with 5 bases between. The CDR3 loop spans 14 amino acids. The CDR3 sequence is CASSDSWGTDTQYF. The DNA for the CDR3 is TGTGCCAGCAGTGACTCCTGGGGCACAGATACGCAGTATTTT.

J is TRBJ1-2 and V is TRBV27, with 9 bases aligning to TRBD1. The CDR3 has 14 amino acids. Per germline, CDR1 MNHEY and CDR2 SMNVEV (reference sequence). V shed 4 bases and J 6 bases; nucleotides not matched to a gene: 6. Written as DNA, the CDR3 is TGTGCCAGCAGTTCCCGGGACAGGGCGGATGGCTACACCTTC. This codes for CASSSRDRADGYTF.

This clone was counted a single time. This chain joins TRBV30 and TRBJ2-5; 9 bases fit TRBD2. Unmatched junction bases numbered 10, after V lost 0 bases and J lost 5 bases. There are 16 residues in the CDR3. Germline V CDR1 and CDR2: GTSNPN, SVGIG (reference sequence). CDR3 sequence: CAWSVGGGRARETQYF. The CDR3 DNA is TGTGCCTGGAGTGTAGGTGGCGGGAGGGCCCGTGAGACCCAGTACTTC. Using reference TRBV30 and TRBJ2-5 for the parts outside the CDR3, the full variable domain is SQTIHQWPATLVQPVGSPLSLECTVEGTSNPNLYWYRQAAGRGLQLLFYSVGIGQISSEVPQNLSASRPQDRQFILSSKKLLLSDSGFYLCAWSVGGGRARETQYFGPGTRLLVL.

The genes are TRBV7-2 and TRBJ2-3; TRBD2 matches 11 bases. From germline, CDR1 is SGHTA and CDR2 FQGNSA. The CDR3 extends over 16 amino acids. V lost 5 bases and J lost 2; bases outside the gene matches: 6. CDR3 bases: TGTGCCAGCAGCCCCGGGACTAGCGGTTACACAGATACGCAGTATTTT. Translated: CASSPGTSGYTDTQYF.

This sequence joins TRBV18 and TRBJ2-7; D is possibly TRBD1 (5 bases). With 3 bases removed from V and 0 bases from J, the gap between germline ends came to 12 bases. The CDR3 contains 15 residues. In germline, CDR1 is KGHSH, CDR2 LQKENI. The CDR3 region is CASSPQGPSSYEQYF. The DNA for the CDR3 is TGTGCCAGCTCACCTCAGGGCCCTAGCTCCTACGAGCAGTACTTC. The whole variable domain, filled in from reference TRBV18 and TRBJ2-7, reads NAGVMQNPRHLVRRRGQEARLRCSPMKGHSHVYWYRQLPEEGLKFMVYLQKENIIDESGMPKERFSAEFPKEGPSILRIQQVVRGDSAAYFCASSPQGPSSYEQYFGPGTRLTVT.